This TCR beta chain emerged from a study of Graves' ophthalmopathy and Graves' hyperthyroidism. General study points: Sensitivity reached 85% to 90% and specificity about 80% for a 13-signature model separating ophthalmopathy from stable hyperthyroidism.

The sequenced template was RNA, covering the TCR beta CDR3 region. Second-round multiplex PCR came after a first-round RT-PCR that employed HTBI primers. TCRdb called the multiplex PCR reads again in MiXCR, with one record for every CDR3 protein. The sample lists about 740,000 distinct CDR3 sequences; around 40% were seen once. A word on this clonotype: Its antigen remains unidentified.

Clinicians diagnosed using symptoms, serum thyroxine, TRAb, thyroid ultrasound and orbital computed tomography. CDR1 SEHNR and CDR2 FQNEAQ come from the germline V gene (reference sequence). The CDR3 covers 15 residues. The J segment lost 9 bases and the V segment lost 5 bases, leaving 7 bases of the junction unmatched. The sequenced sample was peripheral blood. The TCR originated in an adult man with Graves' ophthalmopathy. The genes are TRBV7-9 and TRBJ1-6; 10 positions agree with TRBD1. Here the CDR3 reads CASSAGQGPTSPLHF. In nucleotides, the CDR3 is TGTGCCAGCAGCGCGGGACAGGGGCCTACTTCACCCCTCCACTTT.